The 22 T cell receptor beta chains given below trace back to one sample, sequenced in a study of kidney transplant recipient with SARS-CoV-2 infection (dated by TCRdb to about 2021). The run used an Illumina MiSeq. TCRdb took the public reads, trimmed them with fastp at Q25, ran MiXCR for clone calling and kept in-frame beta chains. Each record represents a unique CDR3 protein, reported with the most common genes and DNA among its rows. For this sample the table gives 200,000 to 250,000 distinct CDR3 sequences, of which more than 25% were detected only once. The top ten hold less than 8.5% of the sample. Read against the paper, the sample's time point label means: pre-pandemic baseline sample and day 111 after first positive SARS-CoV-2 test. The material was a blood sample, obtained at baseline and on day 111 from a kidney transplant recipient. The receptors derive from a male patient between 25 and 39 years old who had COVID-19 and was a kidney transplant recipient. Following transplantation, part of the T cell population may be supplied by the graft donor rather than the patient.

This clonotype has more than one count but fewer than ten. Germline and junction disagree at one end, which may indicate a read error. The rearrangement joins TRBV7-2 to TRBJ2-5; 8 nucleotides agree with TRBD2. Germline CDR1 is SGHTA and CDR2 is FQGNSA. This CDR3 spans 18 amino acids. This CDR3 reads CAGSGDDLERGYQETQYF. CDR3 coding DNA: TGTGCCGGCAGCGGAGACGACCTTGAGCGGGGGTATCAAGAGACCCAGTACTTC.

On this clonotype itself: This may be a read error, as it is one base from a much larger clone. CDR3 loop: CGSGLGDSRKTYGYTF. The CDR3 bases are TGTGGCAGTGGATTGGGTGATAGCCGAAAGACCTATGGCTACACCTTC. The chain links TRBV8-2 to TRBJ1-2. TRBV8-2 is a pseudogene. The CDR3 runs 16 residues.

This clonotype was seen ten or more times. Because the CDR3's place on the DNA is in doubt, the DNA is left out and the CDR3 is given as listed by TCRdb. The V call is TRBV28, the J call TRBJ1-3. The CDR3 numbers 14 amino acids, ends counted. Germline values: CDR1 MDHEN, CDR2 SYDVKM. The CDR3 sequence: CASTSVSSGNTIYF.

This chain joins TRBV7-2 and TRBJ1-1, with unresolved D. Trimming removed 1 base from V and 1 base from J, with 13 bases in between. The CDR3 is 16 residues long. Germline V gene lookup returns CDR1 SGHTA and CDR2 FQGNSA. CDR3 sequence (DNA): TGTGCCAGCAGCTTAGGACGGACGTATGGGAACACTGAAGCTTTCTTT. Translating gives CASSLGRTYGNTEAFF.

A remark on this clonotype: Being one base from a much bigger clone, this may be a read error. The V and J genes are TRBV30 and TRBJ1-6; no firm D call. Per germline, CDR1 GTSNPN and CDR2 SVGIG (reference sequence). V was trimmed by 3 bases and J by 0 bases, leaving 12 bases between them. This CDR3 contains 16 residues. DNA for the CDR3: TGTGCCTGGAGCGGGAAGTATAGCTCCTATAATTCACCCCTCCACTTT. This sequence encodes CAWSGKYSSYNSPLHF.

Of note for this clonotype: One base away lies a much larger clone, so this may be a sequencing read error. This chain connects TRBV5-3 to TRBJ1-2; D not certain. TRBV5-3 is an open reading frame, and its role is uncertain. Trimming took 7 bases from V and 4 from J, leaving 23 bases between them. The CDR3 has 16 amino acids. Here the CDR3 reads CARLARVVGKTYGYTF. The CDR3 DNA follows: TGTGCCAGACTTGCCAGAGTGGTGGGAAAGACCTATGGCTACACCTTC.

This clonotype was counted a few times. The V call is TRBV7-2, the J call TRBJ2-1, with D perhaps assigned TRBD1 or TRBD2 (5 bases each). Germline CDR1 is SGHTA and CDR2 is FQGNSA. Trimming took 5 bases from V and 9 from J, leaving 14 bases between them. The CDR3 consists of 13 residues. The CDR3 is CASSNRGGGEQFF. DNA of the CDR3: TGTGCCAGCAGCAACCGTGGGGGTGGTGAGCAGTTCTTC.

This clonotype was observed many times. This sequence joins TRBV9 and TRBJ2-7, with 9 bases lining up with TRBD2. V gave up 2 bases and J gave up 2 bases; unmatched junction bases: 5. Per the germline V gene, CDR1 is SGDLS and CDR2 is YYNGEE. This CDR3 region has 15 residues. The CDR3 here is CASSVASGTAYEQYF. The CDR3 region has the DNA TGTGCCAGCAGCGTTGCTAGCGGGACTGCCTACGAGCAGTACTTC.

This clonotype was seen many times. V and J are TRBV6-6 and TRBJ2-1; D remains ambiguous. V shed 6 bases and J shed 3 bases, with 9 bases lying between them. This CDR3 is 13 amino acids long. Germline CDR1 and CDR2: MNHNY and SVGAGI (reference sequence). The CDR3 reads CASSQRLYNEQFF. In DNA, the CDR3 is TGTGCCAGCAGCCAAAGACTCTACAATGAGCAGTTCTTC.

This clonotype was seen just once. A much larger clone differs by one base, so this may be a read error. The V gene is TRBV12-3 or TRBV12-4, the J gene TRBJ1-2; D perhaps matches TRBD1 (6 bases). The CDR3 is 13 residues long. The CDR3 nucleotides read TGTGCCAGCAGTTACAGGGCTAACTATGGCTGCACCTTC. This translates into CASSYRANYGCTF.

Regarding this clonotype: A much more abundant neighbour one base away suggests this may be a read error. The gene calls are TRBV23-1 and TRBJ1-2; perhaps TRBD1 as D (5 bases). TRBV23-1 is an open reading frame, and its role is uncertain. Trimming removed 6 bases at V and 4 bases at J, with 24 bases between. This CDR3 contains 17 residues. CDR3 residues: CASRQVMLRRKTYGYTF. The CDR3, as DNA: TGCGCCAGCAGACAGGTTATGCTACGCAGAAAGACCTATGGCTACACCTTC.

Of note for this clonotype: The CDR3 does not close with the conserved phenylalanine or tryptophan, likely indicating a read error. The rearrangement uses TRBV15 and TRBJ2-1; 7 bases are a match to TRBD1. Germline V gene lookup returns CDR1 LNHNV and CDR2 YYDKDF (reference sequence). The CDR3 spans 13 residues. V trimming: 8 bases; J trimming: 3 bases; junction bases outside the gene matches: 4. The CDR3 DNA follows: TGTGCCACCTCTCAGGGGGACTACAATGAGCAGTTCCTC. Amino acid sequence: CATSQGDYNEQFL.

Ten or more counts support this clonotype. The chain couples TRBV20-1 to TRBJ2-1; 9 nucleotides agree with TRBD2. CDR3 length: 15 residues. Germline CDR1 DFQATT, CDR2 SNEGSKA (reference sequence). The trim removed 5 bases at V and 3 bases at J, leaving 8 bases unmatched. CDR3 in amino acids: CSAAGGPGDYNEQFF. CDR3 bases: TGCAGTGCTGCGGGAGGGCCAGGAGACTACAATGAGCAGTTCTTC.

Of note for this clonotype: This may be a read error: a much more frequent sequence differs by one nucleotide. Likely a read error: the CDR3 ends without its conserved phenylalanine or tryptophan. The V and J genes are TRBV6-5 and TRBJ1-1, with D tentatively TRBD1 (6 bases). Looked up from germline, CDR1 is MNHEY and CDR2 is SVGAGI. The CDR3 is made up of 14 amino acids. Trimming took off 4 bases at V and 0 bases at J, with 9 bases between the two ends. Here the CDR3 reads CASSSRTVNTEAFS. The CDR3 nucleotides are TGTGCCAGCAGTTCCAGGACAGTGAACACTGAAGCTTTCTCT.

Regarding this clonotype: Given a much more abundant clone one base away, this may be a read error. The rearrangement uses TRBV3-1 and TRBJ1-1; no clear D gene. V lost 5 bases and J 4 bases, leaving 23 bases between the germline ends. This CDR3 has 17 amino acids. The germline gives CDR1 LGHDT, CDR2 YNNKEL (reference sequence). CDR3 in DNA: TGTGCCAGCAGCTCAAGTAGTCCCACTTCAATTCGCACTGAAGCTTTCTTT. Amino acid sequence: CASSSSSPTSIRTEAFF.

Points on this clonotype: A read error may explain this, as a much larger clone is one base away. This chain uses TRBV5-4 with TRBJ2-6, with D unresolved. The CDR3 loop spans 13 amino acids. Germline V gene sequence: CDR1 SGHNT, CDR2 YYREEE (reference sequence). Trimming stripped 1 base from V and 8 bases from J, with 7 bases between. The CDR3 spells CASSLRASNVLTF. In DNA form, the CDR3 reads TGTGCCAGCAGCTTGCGGGCCTCCAACGTCCTGACTTTC. The whole variable domain, remainder taken from reference TRBV5-4 and TRBJ2-6, is ETGVTQSPTHLIKTRGQQVTLRCSSQSGHNTVSWYQQALGQGPQFIFQYYREEENGRGNFPPRFSGLQFPNYSSELNVNALELDDSALYLCASSLRASNVLTFGAGSRLTVL.

This clonotype was observed at least ten times. The chain uses TRBV5-5 and TRBJ2-3, with 7 bases matching TRBD2. This CDR3 contains 14 residues. With V trimmed by 0 bases and J by 4 bases, 2 bases remained unmatched. The germline gives CDR1 SGHKS, CDR2 YYEKEE (reference sequence). CDR3 DNA: TGTGCCAGCAGCTTGGCGGGAGGATCAGATACGCAGTATTTT. Amino acid sequence: CASSLAGGSDTQYF.

In its sample, this clonotype was seen many times. The J gene is TRBJ1-2, the V gene TRBV28, with D tentatively TRBD1 (5 bases). Germline CDR1 and CDR2: MDHEN and SYDVKM. The CDR3 is 13 residues long. Deletions cut 4 bases from V and 4 bases from J, with 10 bases between. The CDR3: CASSSTDAYGYTF. The CDR3 DNA follows: TGTGCCAGCAGTTCGACAGACGCCTATGGCTACACCTTC.

In its sample, this clonotype was seen many times. This chain uses TRBV3-1 with TRBJ1-1, with D unresolved. The germline CDR1 and CDR2 sequences are LGHDT and YNNKEL (reference sequence). Trimming shortened V by 5 bases and J by 4 bases, and 23 bases separated the two germline ends. The CDR3 is 17 amino acids. The CDR3 coding sequence is TGTGCCAGCAGCATAACTATTCCCATTTCAATTCGCACTGAAGCTTTCTTT. Its translation is CASSITIPISIRTEAFF.

As concerns this clonotype: This may be a read error: a much more frequent sequence differs by one nucleotide. The chain joins TRBV5-6 to TRBJ1-2, with no clear D. CDR1 SGHDT and CDR2 YYEEEE come from the germline V gene. This CDR3 contains 12 residues. As DNA, the CDR3 is TGTACCAGCAGCTTGGAGGGTCGTGGCTACACCTTC. It encodes CTSSLEGRGYTF.

This clonotype appeared many times. This chain joins TRBV12-3 or TRBV12-4 and TRBJ1-2; the D is unclear. Trimming stripped 4 bases from V and 4 bases from J, with 22 bases between. The CDR3 spans 17 residues. The CDR3 DNA reads TGTGCCAGCAGTTCAAGCCACAGCTTCCGAAAGACCTATGGCTACACCTTC. Translation gives CASSSSHSFRKTYGYTF.

This clonotype came up once. A read error is possible here, since a much larger clone lies one base away. The missing conserved phenylalanine or tryptophan at the end of this CDR3 makes a read error likely. The chain is built from TRBV9 and TRBJ2-4, with 7 bases fitting TRBD2. The DNA matches TRBJ2-7 better at its end, which makes the J call doubtful. There are 15 residues in the CDR3. The germline gives CDR1 SGDLS, CDR2 YYNGEE. The CDR3 is CASSVGGSSDYEQYL. CDR3 DNA sequence: TGTGCCAGCAGCGTGGGCGGGAGTTCCGATTACGAGCAGTACCTC.